The 22 T cell receptor beta chains below were found in one sample sequenced in a study of PD-1 blockade in classical Hodgkin lymphoma. Assay: immunoSEQ multiplex PCR; the TCRdb copy retains only in-frame clones and omits some. The sample contains around 31,000 clones, about 88% of which appear only once. Time point specified: cycle 4 day 1 (C4D1), after less than 7 weeks of nivolumab. Patients all relapsed after autologous stem cell transplantation, and there was variation in brentuximab vedotin exposure. Thawed PBMCs were the source of CD4+ T cells, purified by magnetic negative selection. Sequenced material: CD4+ T cells from blood, taken before the fourth cycle of nivolumab. The source of these receptors is a human donor with classical Hodgkin lymphoma.

The V call is TRBV6-5, the J call TRBJ1-2; D unresolved. The CDR3 contains 13 residues. Trimming pared 0 bases from V and 4 bases from J, leaving 6 bases between. The V gene's germline CDR1 is MNHEY and CDR2 SVGAGI. The CDR3 DNA is TGTGCCAGCAGTTACTCGGGTGTCTATGGCTACACCTTC. Protein product: CASSYSGVYGYTF.

This chain links TRBV29-1 with TRBJ2-1; perhaps D is TRBD1 or TRBD2 (5 bases each). The CDR3 is made up of 15 amino acids. The germline CDR1 and CDR2 sequences are SQVTM and ANQGSEA. V dropped 3 bases and J dropped 5 bases, with 17 bases sitting between them. DNA for the CDR3: TGCAGCGTTGAGTATATGAGGGGATCTGACAATGAGCAGTTCTTC. This encodes CSVEYMRGSDNEQFF.

The chain combines TRBV7-9 with TRBJ2-5; no clear D. Looked up from germline, CDR1 is SEHNR and CDR2 is FQNEAQ (reference sequence). The CDR3 consists of 11 residues. V dropped 4 bases and J dropped 5 bases, with 5 bases sitting between them. CDR3 DNA: TGTGCCAGCAGCTCACTGGAGACCCAGTACTTC. It encodes CASSSLETQYF.

The V call is TRBV7-3, the J call TRBJ1-1, with TRBD1 as a possible D gene (5 bases). Germline assignment: CDR1 SGHTA and CDR2 FQGTGA. The V end was cut by 3 bases, the J end by 4 bases, with 12 bases between. The CDR3 covers 14 residues. CDR3 in amino acids: CASSFGGRGTEAFF. The CDR3 region has the DNA TGTGCCAGCAGCTTTGGGGGAAGGGGCACTGAAGCTTTCTTT.

V gene TRBV28 combines with J gene TRBJ2-1; 9 bases are a match to TRBD1. The CDR3 length is 17 residues. Germline-derived CDR1 and CDR2 are MDHEN and SYDVKM. V gave up 10 bases and J gave up 0 bases; unmatched junction bases: 13. CDR3 amino acids: CATRATGGPSSYNEQFF. The CDR3 DNA sequence: TGTGCCACTCGGGCGACAGGGGGGCCAAGCTCCTACAATGAGCAGTTCTTC.

This chain joins TRBV6-4 and TRBJ1-2; D is uncertain. Trimming removed 4 bases from V and 8 bases from J, with 17 bases in between. This CDR3 has 14 amino acids. Per the germline V gene, CDR1 is MRHNA and CDR2 is SNTAGT. Here the CDR3 reads CASSVQRGSQGYTF. In nucleotides, the CDR3 is TGTGCCAGCAGTGTACAGCGAGGGTCGCAGGGCTACACCTTC.

The chain couples TRBV28 to TRBJ2-7; TRBD1 might be the D (6 bases). This CDR3 contains 17 residues. V was pared by 5 bases and J by 0 bases, with 20 bases between. CDR1 and CDR2 from the germline V gene are MDHEN and SYDVKM. In DNA, the CDR3 is TGTGCCAGCAGTAGTGTGGGGGCAATTGGAACCTCCTACGAGCAGTACTTC. Translation gives CASSSVGAIGTSYEQYF.

This chain connects TRBV28 to TRBJ2-6; D uncertain. There are 13 residues in the CDR3. V lost 9 bases, J lost 1 base, and 7 bases lay in between. Per germline, CDR1 MDHEN and CDR2 SYDVKM. The CDR3 sequence: CASPRSGANVLTF. DNA for the CDR3: TGTGCCAGTCCCCGTTCTGGGGCCAACGTCCTGACTTTC.

The chain has TRBV6-5 and TRBJ1-2, with D possibly TRBD1 on 6 matching bases. There are 15 residues in the CDR3. Per the germline V gene, CDR1 is MNHEY and CDR2 is SVGAGI. Trimming left V 6 bases short and J 6 bases short, with 20 bases between. The CDR3 DNA sequence: TGTGCCAGCAGAACACCCGGGACACCTAAAGATGGCTACACCTTC. It encodes CASRTPGTPKDGYTF.

The rearrangement joins TRBV19 to TRBJ1-5, with TRBD1 as a possible D gene (5 bases). V was trimmed by 2 bases and J by 3 bases, leaving 11 bases between them. CDR3 length: 15 amino acids. Per the germline V gene, CDR1 is LNHDA and CDR2 is SQIVND (reference sequence). The CDR3 spells CASSISRVDNQPQHF. CDR3 nucleotides: TGTGCCAGTAGTATAAGCAGGGTAGACAATCAGCCCCAGCATTTT.

The chain couples TRBV7-1 to TRBJ1-5; D not resolved. TRBV7-1 carries the ORF label, with uncertain function. There are 15 residues in the CDR3. Trimming left V 4 bases short and J 4 bases short, with 14 bases between. The CDR3 DNA reads as TGTGCCAGCAGCTTAAAGCATCTAACAAATCAGCCCCAGCATTTT. This sequence encodes CASSLKHLTNQPQHF.

The chain links TRBV18 to TRBJ2-5, with TRBD1 identical over 8 bases. With 5 bases clipped from V and 0 bases from J, the junction kept 5 bases outside the gene matches. The CDR3 covers 15 residues. Per the germline V gene, CDR1 is KGHSH and CDR2 is LQKENI. CDR3 in DNA: TGTGCCAGCTCATCGACAGGGGCCAACCAAGAGACCCAGTACTTC. Translating gives CASSSTGANQETQYF.

The genes are TRBV28 and TRBJ1-1; D is perhaps TRBD1 (5 bases). In germline, CDR1 is MDHEN, CDR2 SYDVKM. Between the trimmed V and J ends, which lost 5 bases and 5 bases, there was a span of 9 bases. CDR3 length: 12 amino acids. This chain's CDR3 is CASSAAGTEAFF. For the CDR3, the DNA is TGTGCCAGCAGTGCCGCAGGGACTGAAGCTTTCTTT.

This clone was counted a single time. The chain combines TRBV6-1 with TRBJ1-4; D is possibly TRBD1 (5 bases). V dropped 6 bases and J dropped 8 bases, with 13 bases sitting between them. The germline gives CDR1 MNHNS, CDR2 SASEGT. The CDR3 has 13 residues. CDR3 bases: TGTGCCAGCAGACGGACAAGCGGGGAAAAACTGTTTTTT. It specifies CASRRTSGEKLFF.

The chain links TRBV19 to TRBJ1-1; 7 bases are shared with TRBD1. The CDR3 is 16 residues long. The J segment lost 1 base and the V segment lost 6 bases, leaving 11 bases of the junction unmatched. Germline V lookup: CDR1 LNHDA, CDR2 SQIVND (reference sequence). Written as DNA, the CDR3 is TGTGCCAGTAGCAACACCGACAGGGTCCCGAACACTGAAGCTTTCTTT. Translated: CASSNTDRVPNTEAFF.

The chain carries TRBV27 and TRBJ2-7; 12 bases match TRBD1. The germline V gene encodes CDR1 MNHEY and CDR2 SMNVEV (reference sequence). CDR3 size: 15 residues. V trimming: 3 bases; J trimming: 5 bases; junction bases outside the gene matches: 5. The CDR3 bases are TGTGCCAGCAGTTTCTCCGGGACAGGGGGCAACGAGCAGTACTTC. It translates to CASSFSGTGGNEQYF.

This chain links TRBV6-6 with TRBJ2-7, with no clear D. In germline, CDR1 is MNHNY, CDR2 SVGAGI (reference sequence). CDR3 size: 12 residues. V was shortened by 2 bases and J by 6 bases, with 8 bases between the two germline ends. This chain's CDR3 is CASSYRDSEQYF. CDR3 in DNA: TGTGCCAGCAGTTACCGAGACTCCGAGCAGTACTTC.

Only a few counts were recorded for this clone. The chain links TRBV18 to TRBJ1-1; 7 positions agree with TRBD1. V gave up 3 bases and J gave up 4 bases; unmatched junction bases: 5. This CDR3 has 14 amino acids. Per germline, CDR1 KGHSH and CDR2 LQKENI. This CDR3 reads CASSPNRGGTEAFF. The CDR3 DNA sequence: TGTGCCAGCTCACCTAACAGGGGAGGCACTGAAGCTTTCTTT.

The rearrangement uses TRBV25-1 and TRBJ2-1; 8 nucleotides line up with TRBD2. CDR1 and CDR2 (germline): MGHDK, SYGVNS. There are 16 residues in the CDR3. V was clipped by 3 bases and J by 7 bases; unmatched bases: 11. This CDR3 reads CASSELSGAWGNEQFF. CDR3 nucleotides: TGTGCCAGCAGTGAGCTTAGCGGGGCTTGGGGGAATGAGCAGTTCTTC.

This clone showed up just once. In DNA form, the CDR3 reads TGTGCCAGCAGTTTTAATGGAGATACGCAGTATTTT. Protein product: CASSFNGDTQYF. The chain employs TRBV27 and TRBJ2-3; no clear D gene. CDR3 length equals 12 residues. Per the germline V gene, CDR1 is MNHEY and CDR2 is SMNVEV (reference sequence). V lost 3 bases and J 5 bases, leaving 6 bases between the germline ends.

This clone was counted once. This chain connects TRBV28 to TRBJ2-3, with TRBD1 as a possible D gene (5 bases). The germline CDR1 and CDR2 sequences are MDHEN and SYDVKM. The CDR3 contains 15 residues. V was trimmed by 10 bases and J by 1 base, leaving 18 bases between them. CDR3 nucleotide sequence: TGTGCCATAAAAAACCAGGGTTTTGGCACAGATACGCAGTATTTT. It encodes CAIKNQGFGTDTQYF.

This clone showed up just once. V gene TRBV5-6 combines with J gene TRBJ2-5; D may be TRBD2 (6 bases). V lost 9 bases, J lost 3 bases, and 15 bases lay in between. Per germline, CDR1 SGHDT and CDR2 YYEEEE. This CDR3 has 13 amino acids. The chain's CDR3 is CATARDFEETQYF. For the CDR3, the DNA is TGTGCCACTGCCAGGGACTTTGAAGAGACCCAGTACTTC.